This TCR beta chain was recorded in a study of T cell changes during pregnancy in multiple sclerosis. This table comes from immunoSEQ multiplex PCR, and its TCRdb copy is limited to in-frame clones, with some not included. The sample lists 30,000 to 45,000 clones, around 93% occurring once. The CDR3 has 15 residues. Germline-derived CDR1 and CDR2 are SGHDN and FVKESK. Trimming removed 5 bases from V and 4 bases from J, with 12 bases in between. The genes are TRBV14 and TRBJ2-6; D is perhaps TRBD1 (6 bases). The sequence came from a female donor in good health, enrolled as a control in a pregnancy study. Specimen: CD4+ T cells from peripheral blood mononuclear cells, collected in the third trimester of pregnancy. The CDR3 DNA reads as TGTGCCAGCAGCTATACAGGGTCCGGGGCCAACGTCCTGACTTTC. Protein product: CASSYTGSGANVLTF.